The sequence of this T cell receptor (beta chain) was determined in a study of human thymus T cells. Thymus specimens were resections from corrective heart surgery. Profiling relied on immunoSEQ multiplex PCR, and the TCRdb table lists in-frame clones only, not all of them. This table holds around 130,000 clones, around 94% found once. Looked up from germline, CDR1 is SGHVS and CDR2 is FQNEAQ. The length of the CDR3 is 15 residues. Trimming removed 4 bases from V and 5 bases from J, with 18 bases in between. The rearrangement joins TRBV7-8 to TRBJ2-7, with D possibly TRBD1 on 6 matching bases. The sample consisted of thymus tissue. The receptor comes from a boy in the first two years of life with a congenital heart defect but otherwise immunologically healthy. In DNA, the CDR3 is TGTGCCAGCAGCTCGACCGGGACACCGAACCACGAGCAGTACTTC. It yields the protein CASSSTGTPNHEQYF.